This T cell receptor (beta chain) was observed in a study of beta chain features in type 1 diabetes. For the study at large: Sorted cells examined across all samples numbered approximately 100 million. Study-level points and caveats: Shorter templates might be favored by PCR, equally in patients and controls. Resolution of whether HLA type affects TCRB rearrangement was not achieved here.

Expressed TCRB transcripts were sequenced because the entire RNA isolate underwent reverse transcription. The table came from immunoSEQ multiplex PCR; TCRdb's copy has only in-frame clones and leaves some out. The sample has 450,000 or so clones; over 10% are singletons. The CDR3 has 11 residues. The germline V gene has CDR1 MNHEY and CDR2 SMNVEV (reference sequence). V lost 4 bases, J lost 9 bases, and 7 bases lay in between. Details on this clone: Antigen unknown.

The material sequenced was naive CD4+ T cells from blood. The genes are TRBV27 and TRBJ2-1, with no clear D. This clonotype originated in a woman under 30 in good health. CDR3 DNA sequence: TGTGCCAGCAGTTCGCTGGGTGAGCAGTTCTTC. Translating it yields CASSSLGEQFF.